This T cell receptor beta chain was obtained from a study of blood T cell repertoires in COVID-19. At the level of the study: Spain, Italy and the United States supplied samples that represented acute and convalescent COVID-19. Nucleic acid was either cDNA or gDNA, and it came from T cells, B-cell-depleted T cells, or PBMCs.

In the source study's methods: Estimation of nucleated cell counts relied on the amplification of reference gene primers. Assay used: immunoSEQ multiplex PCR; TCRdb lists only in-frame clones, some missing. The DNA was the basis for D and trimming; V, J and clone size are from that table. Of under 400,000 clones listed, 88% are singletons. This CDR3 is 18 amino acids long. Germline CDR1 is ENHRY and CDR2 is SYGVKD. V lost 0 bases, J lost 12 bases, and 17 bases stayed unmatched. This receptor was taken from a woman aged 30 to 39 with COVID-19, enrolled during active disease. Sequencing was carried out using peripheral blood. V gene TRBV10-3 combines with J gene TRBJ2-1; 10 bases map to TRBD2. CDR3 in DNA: TGTGCCATCAGTGAGTCGATAACCACTAGCGGGGTGGGCAATATGCAGTTCTTC. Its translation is CAISESITTSGVGNMQFF.